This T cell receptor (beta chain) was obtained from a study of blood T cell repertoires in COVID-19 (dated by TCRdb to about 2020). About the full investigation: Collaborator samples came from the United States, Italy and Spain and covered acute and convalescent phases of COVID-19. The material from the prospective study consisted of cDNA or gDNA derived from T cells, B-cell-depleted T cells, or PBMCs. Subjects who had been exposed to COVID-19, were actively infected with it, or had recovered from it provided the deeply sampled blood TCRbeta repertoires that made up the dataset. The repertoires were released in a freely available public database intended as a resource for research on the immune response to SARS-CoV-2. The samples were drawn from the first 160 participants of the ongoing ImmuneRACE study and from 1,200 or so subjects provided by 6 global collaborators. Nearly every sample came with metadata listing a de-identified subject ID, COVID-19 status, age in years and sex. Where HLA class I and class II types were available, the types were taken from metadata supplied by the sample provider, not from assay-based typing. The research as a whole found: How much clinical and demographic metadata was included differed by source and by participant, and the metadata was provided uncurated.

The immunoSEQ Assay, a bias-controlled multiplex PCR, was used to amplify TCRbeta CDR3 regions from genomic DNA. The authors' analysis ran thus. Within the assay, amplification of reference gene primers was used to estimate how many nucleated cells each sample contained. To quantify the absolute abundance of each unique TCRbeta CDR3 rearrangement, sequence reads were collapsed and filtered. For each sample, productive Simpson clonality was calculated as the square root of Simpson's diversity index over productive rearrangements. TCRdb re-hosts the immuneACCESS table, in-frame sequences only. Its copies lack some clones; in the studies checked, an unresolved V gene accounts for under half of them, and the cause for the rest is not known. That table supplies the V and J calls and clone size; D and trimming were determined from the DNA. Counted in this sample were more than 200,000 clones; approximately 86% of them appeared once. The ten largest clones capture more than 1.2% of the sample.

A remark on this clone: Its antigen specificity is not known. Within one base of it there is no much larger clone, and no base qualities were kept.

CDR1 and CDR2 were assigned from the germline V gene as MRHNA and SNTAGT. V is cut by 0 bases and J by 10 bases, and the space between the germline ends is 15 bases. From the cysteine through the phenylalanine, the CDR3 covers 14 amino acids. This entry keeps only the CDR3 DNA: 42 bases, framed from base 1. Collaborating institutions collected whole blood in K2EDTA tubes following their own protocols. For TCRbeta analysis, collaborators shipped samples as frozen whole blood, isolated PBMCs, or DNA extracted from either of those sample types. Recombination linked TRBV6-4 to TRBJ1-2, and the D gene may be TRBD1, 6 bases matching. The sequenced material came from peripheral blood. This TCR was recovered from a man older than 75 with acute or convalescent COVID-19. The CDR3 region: CASSDSISTGHYTF. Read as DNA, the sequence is TGTGCCAGCAGTGACTCGATATCGACAGGCCACTACACCTTC.